Each of the 22 T cell receptor beta chains below was sequenced from the same sample in a study of response to subunit inactivated influenza vaccine. TCRdb re-analysed the RT-PCR reads in MiXCR, keeping a single row per CDR3 protein. The repertoire has 500,000 or so distinct CDR3 sequences, 16% of them found once; the top ten carry less than 4%. This material consisted of CD4+ T cells sorted from PBMCs, taken around 25 months after vaccination. These receptors were collected from a man aged 50-75 years who received an inactivated influenza vaccine.

This clonotype was observed a handful of times. This chain uses TRBV6-1 with TRBJ2-7; D may be TRBD2 (6 bases). The CDR3 runs 15 residues. V lost 10 bases, J lost 5 bases, and 24 bases lay in between. The germline gives CDR1 MNHNS, CDR2 SASEGT. The CDR3 region has the DNA TGTGCCACGCGGCGGGGACTGCGGGATACCCACGAGCAGTACTTC. Residues: CATRRGLRDTHEQYF.

The chain employs TRBV12-3 or TRBV12-4 and TRBJ2-1; the D call may be TRBD1 or TRBD2 (6 bases each). This CDR3 has 13 residues. V lost 6 bases to trimming and J lost 10 bases, with 16 bases between them. DNA of the CDR3: TGTGCCAGCAGACCTGGAGGGGGGTGGGAGCAGTTCTTC. Protein sequence: CASRPGGGWEQFF.

This clonotype was detected only a few times. The chain carries TRBV27 and TRBJ2-2, with D possibly TRBD1 on 5 matching bases. The CDR3 loop spans 14 amino acids. Germline V gene sequence: CDR1 MNHEY, CDR2 SMNVEV (reference sequence). The V end was cut by 6 bases, the J end by 5 bases, with 13 bases between. DNA for the CDR3: TGTGCCAGCAGCCCCAAGGGGCGGACCGGGGAGCTGTTTTTT. Translated: CASSPKGRTGELFF.

The CDR3 DNA sequence: TGTGCCACCAGTCCATCGGGGGGGGGCCCAGATACGCAGTATTTT. Protein sequence: CATSPSGGGPDTQYF. V usage is TRBV24-1 and J usage is TRBJ2-3; TRBD2 matches 8 bases. V lost 6 bases, J lost 4 bases, and 8 bases stayed unmatched. Germline V CDR1 and CDR2: KGHDR, SFDVKD. CDR3 length: 15 residues.

In this sample, this clonotype turned up many times. This chain joins TRBV14 and TRBJ2-2; the D is unclear. Germline V gene lookup returns CDR1 SGHDN and CDR2 FVKESK. V lost 1 base to trimming and J lost 2 bases, with 8 bases between them. The CDR3 has 15 residues. The CDR3, as DNA: TGTGCCAGCAGCCAAGTAATAACAAACACCGGGGAGCTGTTTTTT. It translates to CASSQVITNTGELFF.

This clonotype was counted a few times. The J gene is TRBJ2-7, the V gene TRBV20-1; TRBD2 matches at 8 bases. V trimming: 6 bases; J trimming: 4 bases; junction bases outside the gene matches: 8. Germline loops: CDR1 DFQATT, CDR2 SNEGSKA (reference sequence). The length of the CDR3 is 13 residues. The CDR3 DNA follows: TGCAGTGCCTCCTTCGCGGGGGGTTACGAGCAGTACTTC. Encoded protein: CSASFAGGYEQYF.

The sample holds a few counts of this clonotype. The chain has TRBV4-3 and TRBJ2-5; TRBD2 matches 11 bases. Per the germline V gene, CDR1 is LGHNA and CDR2 is YSLEER. J lost 1 base, V lost 4 bases, and 5 bases had no gene match. The CDR3 is 16 residues long. The CDR3 region has the DNA TGCGCCAGCAGCCGGGGACTAGCGGACCTCCAAGAGACCCAGTACTTC. This sequence encodes CASSRGLADLQETQYF.

The CDR3 reads CASSLRFSTYEQYF. In DNA, the CDR3 is TGTGCCAGCAGCTTACGGTTCAGTACTTACGAGCAGTACTTC. This sequence joins TRBV11-2 and TRBJ2-7; no reliable D call. CDR3 length: 14 amino acids. Trimming took 2 bases from V and 4 from J, leaving 12 bases between them. The germline gives CDR1 SGHAT, CDR2 FQNNGV.

The chain employs TRBV20-1 and TRBJ2-7; 13 bases map to TRBD2. Germline CDR1 reads DFQATT; CDR2 reads SNEGSKA (reference sequence). The V gene end was trimmed by 7 bases and the J gene end by 3 bases; junction bases not matched to a gene: 3. The length of the CDR3 is 13 residues. The CDR3 region is CSVGLAGDYEQYF. The DNA for the CDR3 is TGCAGTGTAGGACTAGCGGGAGACTACGAGCAGTACTTC.

The rearrangement uses TRBV9 and TRBJ2-1; no clear D gene. The CDR3 sequence is 14 residues long. Between the trimmed V and J ends, which lost 4 bases and 6 bases, there was a span of 14 bases. Germline-derived CDR1 and CDR2 are SGDLS and YYNGEE. This chain's CDR3 is CASSYSSASNEQFF. The CDR3 DNA is TGTGCCAGCAGCTACAGCTCAGCGTCCAATGAGCAGTTCTTC. Full variable domain (remainder filled in from reference TRBV9 and TRBJ2-1): DSGVTQTPKHLITATGQRVTLRCSPRSGDLSVYWYQQSLDQGLQFLIQYYNGEERAKGNILERFSAQQFPDLHSELNLSSLELGDSALYFCASSYSSASNEQFFGPGTRLTVL.

A few counts support this clonotype. The V and J genes are TRBV21-1 and TRBJ2-7; the table's D call, TRBD1, was not checked against the DNA. TRBV21-1 is flagged as a pseudogene. The CDR3 runs to 14 residues. CDR3 bases: TGTGCCACCAATACAGGGGCCCTGGCGTGGGAGCAGTACTTC. It yields the protein CATNTGALAWEQYF.

At least ten counts were recorded for this clonotype. V is TRBV12-3 or TRBV12-4 and J is TRBJ2-1; a weak D match, TRBD1 (5 bases). Trimming stripped 1 base from V and 4 bases from J, with 14 bases between. CDR3 length equals 16 residues. In DNA, the CDR3 is TGTGCCAGCAGTTTAGGTAGTGCAGGGCAGTACAATGAGCAGTTCTTC. Its protein product is CASSLGSAGQYNEQFF.

This clonotype has more than one count but fewer than ten. The chain couples TRBV10-3 to TRBJ2-1, with D uncertain. Germline CDR1 reads ENHRY; CDR2 reads SYGVKD. Trimming removed 0 bases from V and 7 bases from J, with 10 bases in between. The CDR3 consists of 14 residues. CDR3 residues: CAISESGPENEQFF. The DNA of the CDR3 is TGTGCCATCAGTGAGTCTGGCCCGGAGAATGAGCAGTTCTTC.

The chain uses TRBV25-1 and TRBJ1-3; D unresolved. The CDR3 is 13 residues long. V lost 4 bases to trimming and J lost 3 bases, with 7 bases between them. Germline V gene sequence: CDR1 MGHDK, CDR2 SYGVNS. CDR3 residues: CASSVDLGNTIYF. The CDR3 DNA reads as TGTGCCAGCAGTGTCGACCTTGGAAACACCATATATTTT.

This chain uses TRBV5-5 with TRBJ1-6; 8 bases are shared with TRBD1. The CDR3 consists of 14 residues. CDR1 is SGHKS and CDR2 is YYEKEE in the germline V gene (reference sequence). V lost 7 bases, J lost 8 bases, and 8 bases stayed unmatched. The CDR3 DNA is TGTGCCAGCTCGTGGACAGGGAGTGATTCACCCCTCCACTTT. Its translation: CASSWTGSDSPLHF.

V usage is TRBV5-6 and J usage is TRBJ2-7; D is uncertain. V was clipped by 4 bases and J by 2 bases, with 13 bases between them. The CDR3 is made up of 14 amino acids. Looked up from germline, CDR1 is SGHDT and CDR2 is YYEEEE. CDR3 protein: CASSLSSPPYEQYF. CDR3 DNA sequence: TGTGCCAGCAGCCTGTCCAGCCCACCCTACGAGCAGTACTTC. The full variable domain, in which reference TRBV5-6 and TRBJ2-7 provide the parts outside the CDR3, is DAGVTQSPTHLIKTRGQQVTLRCSPKSGHDTVSWYQQALGQGPQFIFQYYEEEERQRGNFPDRFSGHQFPNYSSELNVNALLLGDSALYLCASSLSSPPYEQYFGPGTRLTVT.

This clonotype was counted a few times. The rearrangement uses TRBV12-3 or TRBV12-4 and TRBJ2-3; TRBD1 or TRBD2 may be the D gene (5 bases each). Trimming pared 6 bases from V and 0 bases from J, leaving 19 bases between. This CDR3 is 17 amino acids long. The CDR3 region has the DNA TGTGCCAGCAGACGACTTGGGACGAGCCTTAGCACAGATACGCAGTATTTT. It codes for CASRRLGTSLSTDTQYF.

This clonotype turned up a few times. This rearrangement joins TRBV5-1 to TRBJ1-1; D call uncertain. The ends were cut back, 4 bases at V and 5 bases at J, with 15 bases in the middle. The CDR3 is 14 residues long. Germline lookup yields CDR1 SGHRS and CDR2 YFSETQ. The DNA for the CDR3 is TGCGCCAGCAGCGATAAATGGACGGGTACTGAAGCTTTCTTT. Translation: CASSDKWTGTEAFF. The full variable domain, in which reference TRBV5-1 and TRBJ1-1 provide the parts outside the CDR3, is KAGVTQTPRYLIKTRGQQVTLSCSPISGHRSVSWYQQTPGQGLQFLFEYFSETQRNKGNFPGRFSGRQFSNSRSEMNVSTLELGDSALYLCASSDKWTGTEAFFGQGTRLTVV.

This sequence joins TRBV12-3 or TRBV12-4 and TRBJ2-1; D is possibly TRBD1 (6 bases). The ends were cut back, 4 bases at V and 13 bases at J, with 17 bases in the middle. The CDR3 totals 13 residues. The CDR3 protein is CASSSQRGSRQFF. DNA for the CDR3: TGTGCCAGCAGTTCCCAAAGGGGGAGTAGACAGTTCTTC.

The V and J genes are TRBV7-2 and TRBJ2-7, with a possible D match to TRBD1 (5 bases). This CDR3 has 15 amino acids. Between the trimmed V and J ends, which lost 0 bases and 6 bases, there was a span of 15 bases. Per the germline V gene, CDR1 is SGHTA and CDR2 is FQGNSA. CDR3 amino acids: CASSLAGQGTREQYF. CDR3 nucleotides: TGTGCCAGCAGCTTAGCGGGGCAGGGAACTCGCGAGCAGTACTTC.

The chain employs TRBV12-3 or TRBV12-4 and TRBJ1-1, with D possibly being TRBD1 (6 bases). The CDR3 is 16 amino acids. V was trimmed by 8 bases and J by 2 bases, leaving 21 bases between them. CDR3 amino acids: CASRPKQGIHNTEAFF. In DNA, the CDR3 is TGTGCCAGCCGCCCCAAACAGGGAATCCACAACACTGAAGCTTTCTTT.

This chain uses TRBV4-2 with TRBJ2-7; 13 nucleotides agree with TRBD2. V shed 4 bases, J shed 4 bases, and the junction held 7 bases outside the gene matches. The V gene's germline CDR1 is LGHNA and CDR2 YNFKEQ. The CDR3 covers 16 residues. CDR3: CASSPRTSGSQYEQYF. The CDR3, as DNA: TGTGCCAGCAGCCCGAGGACTAGCGGGAGCCAATACGAGCAGTACTTC.